This TCR beta chain was sequenced during a study of breast tumors, draining lymph nodes, adjacent tissues. General study points: Findings are consistent with lymph node origin and intratumoral expansion of most tumor T cells.

TCRdb reprocessed the multiplex PCR reads with MiXCR, giving one entry per CDR3 protein. The table shows about 140,000 distinct CDR3 sequences, with around a third occurring only once. With regard to this clonotype: What it binds is unknown.

The lymph nodes were axillary draining lymph nodes from breast cancer patients. This CDR3 is 16 amino acids long. V was clipped by 5 bases and J by 2 bases, with 18 bases between them. Germline CDR1 MNHEY, CDR2 SVGAGI. The sequence came from a female donor with breast cancer. Some clones in this sample may be carry-over from other donors' samples. Sequencing was carried out using axillary lymph node tissue. The gene calls are TRBV6-5 and TRBJ1-1; D remains unclear. This chain's CDR3 is CASSPLSGVTNTEAFF. The DNA of the CDR3 is TGTGCCAGCAGTCCCCTAAGTGGGGTTACAAACACTGAAGCTTTCTTT.